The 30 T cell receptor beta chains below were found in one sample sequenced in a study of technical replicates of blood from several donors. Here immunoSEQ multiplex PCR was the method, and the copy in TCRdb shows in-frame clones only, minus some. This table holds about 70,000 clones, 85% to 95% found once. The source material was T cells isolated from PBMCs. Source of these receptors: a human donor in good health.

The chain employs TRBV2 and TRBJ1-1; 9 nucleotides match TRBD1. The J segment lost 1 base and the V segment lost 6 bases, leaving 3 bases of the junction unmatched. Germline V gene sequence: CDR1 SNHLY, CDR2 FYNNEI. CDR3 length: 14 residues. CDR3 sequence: CASRQGQGNTEAFF. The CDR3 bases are TGTGCCAGCAGACAGGGACAGGGGAACACTGAAGCTTTCTTT.

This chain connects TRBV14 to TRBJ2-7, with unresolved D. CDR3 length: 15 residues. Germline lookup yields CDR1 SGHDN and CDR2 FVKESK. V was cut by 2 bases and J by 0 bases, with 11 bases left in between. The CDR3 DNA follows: TGTGCCAGCAGCCAAATTGTAAGGAGCTCCTACGAGCAGTACTTC. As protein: CASSQIVRSSYEQYF.

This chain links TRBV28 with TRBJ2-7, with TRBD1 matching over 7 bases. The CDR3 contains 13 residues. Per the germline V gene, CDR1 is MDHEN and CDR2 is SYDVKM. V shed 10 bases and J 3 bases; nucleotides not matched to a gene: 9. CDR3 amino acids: CATEGAIHYEQYF. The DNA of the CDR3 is TGTGCCACCGAGGGGGCCATTCACTACGAGCAGTACTTC.

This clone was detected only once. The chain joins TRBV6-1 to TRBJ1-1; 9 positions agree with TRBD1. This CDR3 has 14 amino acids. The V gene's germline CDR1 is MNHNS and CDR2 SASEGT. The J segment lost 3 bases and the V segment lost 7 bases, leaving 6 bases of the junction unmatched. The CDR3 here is CASKTGGYYTEAFF. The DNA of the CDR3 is TGTGCCAGCAAGACAGGGGGGTACTACACTGAAGCTTTCTTT.

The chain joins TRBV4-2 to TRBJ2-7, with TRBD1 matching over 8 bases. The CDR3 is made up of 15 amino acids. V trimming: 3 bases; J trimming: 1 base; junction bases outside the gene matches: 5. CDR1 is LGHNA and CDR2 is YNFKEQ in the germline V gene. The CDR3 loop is CASSHGQGDSYEQYF. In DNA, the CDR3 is TGTGCCAGCAGCCACGGACAGGGTGATTCCTACGAGCAGTACTTC.

The CDR3 nucleotides are TGTGCCAGCTCCCCCGGGAGTCCTGAAGCTTTCTTT. Amino acids: CASSPGSPEAFF. This chain uses TRBV18 with TRBJ1-1, with unresolved D. V lost 6 bases and J lost 6, with 11 bases in between. The CDR3 spans 12 residues. The germline gives CDR1 KGHSH, CDR2 LQKENI.

The CDR3 bases are TGTGCCAGCAGGATGACAGGGCAAAACATTCAGTACTTC. Translated, it gives CASRMTGQNIQYF. The chain combines TRBV7-9 with TRBJ2-4; 7 nucleotides align to TRBD1. V lost 6 bases and J lost 5; bases outside the gene matches: 4. The CDR3 sequence is 13 residues long. Germline CDR1 reads SEHNR; CDR2 reads FQNEAQ (reference sequence).

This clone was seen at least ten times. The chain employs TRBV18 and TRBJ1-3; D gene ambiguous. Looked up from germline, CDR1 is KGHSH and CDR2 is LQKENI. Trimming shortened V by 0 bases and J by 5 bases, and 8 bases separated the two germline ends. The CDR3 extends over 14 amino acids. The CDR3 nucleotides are TGTGCCAGCTCACCACCGAACTCCAGAAACACCATATATTTT. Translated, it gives CASSPPNSRNTIYF.

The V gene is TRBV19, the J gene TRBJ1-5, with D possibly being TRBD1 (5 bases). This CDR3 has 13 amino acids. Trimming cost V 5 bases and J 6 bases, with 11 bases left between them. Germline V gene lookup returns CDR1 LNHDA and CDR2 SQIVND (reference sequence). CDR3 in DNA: TGTGCCAGTAGTCAGGGAGGAGGTCAGCCCCAGCATTTT. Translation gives CASSQGGGQPQHF.

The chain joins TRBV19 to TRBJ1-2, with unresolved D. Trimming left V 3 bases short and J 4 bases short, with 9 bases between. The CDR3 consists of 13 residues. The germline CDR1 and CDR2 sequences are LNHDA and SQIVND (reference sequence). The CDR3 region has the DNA TGTGCCAGTAGTATCCGTACAGTCTATGGCTACACCTTC. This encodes CASSIRTVYGYTF.

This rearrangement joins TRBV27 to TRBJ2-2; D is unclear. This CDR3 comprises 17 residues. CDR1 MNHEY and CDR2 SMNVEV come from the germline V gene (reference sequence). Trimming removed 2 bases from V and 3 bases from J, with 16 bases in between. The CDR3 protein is CASSLRFSDWYTGELFF. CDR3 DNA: TGTGCCAGCAGTTTAAGATTCAGCGACTGGTACACCGGGGAGCTGTTTTTT.

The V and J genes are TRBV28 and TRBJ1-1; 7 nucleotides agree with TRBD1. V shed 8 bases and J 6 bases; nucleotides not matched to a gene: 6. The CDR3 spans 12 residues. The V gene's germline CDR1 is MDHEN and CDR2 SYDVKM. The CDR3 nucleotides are TGTGCCAGCGGCGAGGGGGCAGCTGAAGCTTTCTTT. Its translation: CASGEGAAEAFF.

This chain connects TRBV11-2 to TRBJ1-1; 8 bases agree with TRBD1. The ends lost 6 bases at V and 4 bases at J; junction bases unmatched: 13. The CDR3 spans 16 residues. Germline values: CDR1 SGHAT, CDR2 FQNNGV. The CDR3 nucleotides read TGTGCCAGCAGGACCGGGCAGGGGGCGGCCGTCACTGAAGCTTTCTTT. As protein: CASRTGQGAAVTEAFF.

The CDR3: CASSRQGQSSQPQHF. Here the CDR3 DNA reads TGTGCCAGCTCACGACAGGGACAGTCTTCTCAGCCCCAGCATTTT. V gene TRBV18 combines with J gene TRBJ1-5, with 7 bases fitting TRBD1. After removal of 4 bases from V and 6 bases from J, the junction contained 9 bases not matched to a gene. This CDR3 is built from 15 residues. Germline CDR1 and CDR2: KGHSH and LQKENI.

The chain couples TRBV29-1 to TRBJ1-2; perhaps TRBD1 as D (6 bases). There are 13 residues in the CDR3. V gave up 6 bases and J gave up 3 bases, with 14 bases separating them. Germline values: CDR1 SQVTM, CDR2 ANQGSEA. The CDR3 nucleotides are TGCAGCGTGCCGGACAGCCAATACTATGGCTACACCTTC. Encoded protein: CSVPDSQYYGYTF. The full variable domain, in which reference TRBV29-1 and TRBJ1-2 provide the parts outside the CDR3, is SAVISQKPSRDICQRGTSLTIQCQVDSQVTMMFWYRQQPGQSLTLIATANQGSEATYESGFVIDKFPISRPNLTFSTLTVSNMSPEDSSIYLCSVPDSQYYGYTFGSGTRLTVV.

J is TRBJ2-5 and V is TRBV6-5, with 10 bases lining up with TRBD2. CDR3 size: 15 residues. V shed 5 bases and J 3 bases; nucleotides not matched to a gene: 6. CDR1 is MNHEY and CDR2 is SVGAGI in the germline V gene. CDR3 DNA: TGTGCCAGCAGTCCTATACTAGCGGGAAAAGAGACCCAGTACTTC. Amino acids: CASSPILAGKETQYF.

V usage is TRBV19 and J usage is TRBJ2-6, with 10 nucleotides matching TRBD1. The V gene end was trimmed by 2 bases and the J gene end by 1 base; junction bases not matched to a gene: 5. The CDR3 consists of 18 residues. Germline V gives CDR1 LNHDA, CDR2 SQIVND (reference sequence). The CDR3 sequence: CASSIRQGAESGANVLTF. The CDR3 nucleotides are TGTGCCAGTAGTATAAGACAGGGGGCGGAATCTGGGGCCAACGTCCTGACTTTC.

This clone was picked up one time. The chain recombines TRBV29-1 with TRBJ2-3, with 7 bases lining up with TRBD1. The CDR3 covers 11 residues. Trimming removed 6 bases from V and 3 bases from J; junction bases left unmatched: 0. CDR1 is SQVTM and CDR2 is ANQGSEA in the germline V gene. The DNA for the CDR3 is TGCAGCGTCAGGGGGACAGATACGCAGTATTTT. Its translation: CSVRGTDTQYF.

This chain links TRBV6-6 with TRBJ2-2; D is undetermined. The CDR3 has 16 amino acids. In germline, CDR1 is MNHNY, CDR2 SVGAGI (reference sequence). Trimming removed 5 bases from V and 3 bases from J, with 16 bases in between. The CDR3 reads CASSAFYRSDTGELFF. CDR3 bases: TGTGCCAGCAGTGCTTTTTATAGAAGTGACACCGGGGAGCTGTTTTTT.

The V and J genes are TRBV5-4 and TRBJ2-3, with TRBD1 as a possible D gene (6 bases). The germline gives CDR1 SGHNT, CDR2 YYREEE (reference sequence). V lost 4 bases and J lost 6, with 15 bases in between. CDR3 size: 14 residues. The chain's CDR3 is CASSLQGAGDTQYF. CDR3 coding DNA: TGTGCCAGCAGCCTACAGGGAGCCGGGGATACGCAGTATTTT.

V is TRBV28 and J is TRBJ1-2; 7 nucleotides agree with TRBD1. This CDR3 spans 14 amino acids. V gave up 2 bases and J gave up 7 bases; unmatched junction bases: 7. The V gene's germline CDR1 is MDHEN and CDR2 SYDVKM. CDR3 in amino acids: CASSLNEGGGGYTF. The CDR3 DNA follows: TGTGCCAGCAGTTTAAATGAAGGGGGCGGTGGCTACACCTTC.

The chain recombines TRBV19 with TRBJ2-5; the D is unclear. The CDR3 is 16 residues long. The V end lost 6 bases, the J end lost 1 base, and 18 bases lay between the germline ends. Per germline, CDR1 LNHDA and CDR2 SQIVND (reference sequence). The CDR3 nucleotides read TGTGCCAGTAGCAACGATCTGGCGGAGTTCCAAGAGACCCAGTACTTC. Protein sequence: CASSNDLAEFQETQYF.

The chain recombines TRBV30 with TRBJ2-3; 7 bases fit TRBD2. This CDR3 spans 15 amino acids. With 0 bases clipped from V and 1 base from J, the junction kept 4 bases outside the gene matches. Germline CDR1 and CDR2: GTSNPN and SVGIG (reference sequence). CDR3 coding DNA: TGTGCCTGGAGTGTACTGGCGGGGGGCACAGATACGCAGTATTTT. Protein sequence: CAWSVLAGGTDTQYF. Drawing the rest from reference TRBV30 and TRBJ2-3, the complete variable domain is SQTIHQWPATLVQPVGSPLSLECTVEGTSNPNLYWYRQAAGRGLQLLFYSVGIGQISSEVPQNLSASRPQDRQFILSSKKLLLSDSGFYLCAWSVLAGGTDTQYFGPGTRLTVL.

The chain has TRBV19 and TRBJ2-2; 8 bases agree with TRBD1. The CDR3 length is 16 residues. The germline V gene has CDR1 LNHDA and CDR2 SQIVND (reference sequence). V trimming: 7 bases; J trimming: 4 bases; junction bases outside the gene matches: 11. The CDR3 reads CASTWTGWYSTGELFF. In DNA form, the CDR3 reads TGTGCCAGTACATGGACAGGGTGGTATAGCACCGGGGAGCTGTTTTTT.

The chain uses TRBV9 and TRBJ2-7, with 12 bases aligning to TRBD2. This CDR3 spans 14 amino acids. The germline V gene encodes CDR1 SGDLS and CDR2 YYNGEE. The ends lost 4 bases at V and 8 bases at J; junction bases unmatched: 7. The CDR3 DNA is TGTGCCAGCAGCCGACTAGCGGGAGACTTCCAGCAGTACTTC. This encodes CASSRLAGDFQQYF.

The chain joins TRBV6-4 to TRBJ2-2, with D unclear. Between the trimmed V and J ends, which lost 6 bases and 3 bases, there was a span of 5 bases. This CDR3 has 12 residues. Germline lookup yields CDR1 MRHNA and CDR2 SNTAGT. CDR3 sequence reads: CASRAYTGELFF. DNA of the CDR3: TGTGCCAGCAGGGCCTACACCGGGGAGCTGTTTTTT.

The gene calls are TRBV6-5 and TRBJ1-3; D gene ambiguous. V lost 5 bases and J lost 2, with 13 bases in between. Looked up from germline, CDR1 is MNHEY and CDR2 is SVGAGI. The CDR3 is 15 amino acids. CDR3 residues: CASSRARLTGNTIYF. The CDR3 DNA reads TGTGCCAGCAGTCGCGCCAGGTTAACTGGAAACACCATATATTTT.

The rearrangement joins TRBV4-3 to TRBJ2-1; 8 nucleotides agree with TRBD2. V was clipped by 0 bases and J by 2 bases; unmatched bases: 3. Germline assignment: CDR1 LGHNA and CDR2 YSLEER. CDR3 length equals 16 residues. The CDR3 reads CASSQDQREPYNEQFF. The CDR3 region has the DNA TGCGCCAGCAGCCAAGATCAGCGGGAGCCCTACAATGAGCAGTTCTTC.

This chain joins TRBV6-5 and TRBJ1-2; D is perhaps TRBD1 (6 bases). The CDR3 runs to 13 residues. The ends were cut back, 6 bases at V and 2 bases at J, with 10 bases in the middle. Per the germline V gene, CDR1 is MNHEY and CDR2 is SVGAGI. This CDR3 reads CASSYDRNYGYTF. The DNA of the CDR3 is TGTGCCAGCAGCTATGACAGGAACTATGGCTACACCTTC.

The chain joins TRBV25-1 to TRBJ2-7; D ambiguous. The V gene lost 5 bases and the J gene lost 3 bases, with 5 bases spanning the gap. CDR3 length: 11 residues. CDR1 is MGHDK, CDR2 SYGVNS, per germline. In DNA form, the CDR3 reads TGTGCCAGCAGTCCCCACTACGAGCAGTACTTC. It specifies CASSPHYEQYF.